What follows describes a single TCR beta chain. Its antigen is not known. Sequencing used immunoSEQ multiplex PCR; TCRdb keeps in-frame clones, though not all of them. Of about 68,000 clones listed, approximately 91% were seen once; the top ten hold 4% to 5%. The data belong to a study of chemoradiotherapy in HPV16-positive cancers. Study results and caveats: In HPV16-positive patients, HPV-responsive T-cell expansion tracked better recurrence-free survival. Non-HPV-specific T cells did not expand in tumors during treatment, whereas candidate HPV-specific clones and E7-related motifs did.

This CDR3 has 15 residues. Germline V CDR1 and CDR2: MDHEN, SYDVKM. V shed 2 bases and J shed 2 bases, with 12 bases lying between them. Repeated repertoire sampling spanned the course of chemoradiotherapy. The origin of this receptor is a human donor with HPV-associated anogenital cancer. V and J are TRBV28 and TRBJ2-5, with D maybe TRBD1 (6 bases). Here the sequenced sample was blood, taken from a patient who underwent chemoradiotherapy. The CDR3 loop reads CASSLSGTMQETQYF. CDR3 DNA: TGTGCCAGCAGTTTAAGTGGGACAATGCAAGAGACCCAGTACTTC.